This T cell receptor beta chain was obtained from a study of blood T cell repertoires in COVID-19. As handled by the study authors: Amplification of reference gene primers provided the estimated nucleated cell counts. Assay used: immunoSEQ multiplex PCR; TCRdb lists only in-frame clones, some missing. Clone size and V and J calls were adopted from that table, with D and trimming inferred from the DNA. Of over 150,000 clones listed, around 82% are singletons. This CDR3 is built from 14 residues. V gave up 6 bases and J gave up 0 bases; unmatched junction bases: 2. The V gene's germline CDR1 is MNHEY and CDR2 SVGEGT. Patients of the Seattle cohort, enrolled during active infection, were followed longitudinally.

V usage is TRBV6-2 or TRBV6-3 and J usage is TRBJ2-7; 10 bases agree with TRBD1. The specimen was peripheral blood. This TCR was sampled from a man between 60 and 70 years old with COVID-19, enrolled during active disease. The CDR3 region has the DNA TGTGCCAGCAGCCGGACAGGGGGCTCCTACGAGCAGTACTTC. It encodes CASSRTGGSYEQYF.